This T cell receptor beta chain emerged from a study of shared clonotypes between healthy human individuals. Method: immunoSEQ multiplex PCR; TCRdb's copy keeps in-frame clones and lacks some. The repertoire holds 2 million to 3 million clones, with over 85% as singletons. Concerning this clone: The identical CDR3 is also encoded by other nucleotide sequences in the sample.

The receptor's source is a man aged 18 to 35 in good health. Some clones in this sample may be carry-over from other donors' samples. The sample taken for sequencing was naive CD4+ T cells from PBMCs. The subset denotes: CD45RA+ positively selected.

The CDR3 DNA sequence: TGTGCCAGCAGCAACACCGGGGAGCTGTTTTTT. Translating it yields CASSNTGELFF. The rearrangement uses TRBV28 and TRBJ2-2; D remains unclear. From germline, CDR1 is MDHEN and CDR2 SYDVKM. The CDR3 is 11 amino acids. V dropped 6 bases and J dropped 2 bases, with 1 base sitting between them.